This T cell receptor beta chain was identified in a study of cytomegalovirus exposure and HLA in healthy donors. Germline loops: CDR1 MNHEY, CDR2 SVGAGI. The V gene lost 3 bases and the J gene lost 7 bases, with 13 bases spanning the gap. This CDR3 is built from 13 residues. Sequencing used immunoSEQ multiplex PCR; TCRdb keeps in-frame clones, though not all of them. The sample has 150,000 to 180,000 clones, roughly 86% seen once; the top ten hold about 2.2%. As concerns this clone: Its antigen is as yet unknown.

Study-wide results and caveats: In vitro assays verified that a few CMV-associated chains recognized CMV antigens specifically. Rarity characterized most TCR sequences, yet some public TCRs appeared in many donors.

Among the 120 subjects of the validation cohort, separate from the approximately 670-subject first cohort, were the donors. This sequence joins TRBV6-5 and TRBJ2-7, with D tentatively TRBD2 (7 bases). The source of this sequence is a human donor in good health. What was sequenced was PBMCs. This CDR3 reads CASSYEGGGEQYF. CDR3 DNA sequence: TGTGCCAGCAGTTATGAGGGAGGGGGAGAGCAGTACTTC.